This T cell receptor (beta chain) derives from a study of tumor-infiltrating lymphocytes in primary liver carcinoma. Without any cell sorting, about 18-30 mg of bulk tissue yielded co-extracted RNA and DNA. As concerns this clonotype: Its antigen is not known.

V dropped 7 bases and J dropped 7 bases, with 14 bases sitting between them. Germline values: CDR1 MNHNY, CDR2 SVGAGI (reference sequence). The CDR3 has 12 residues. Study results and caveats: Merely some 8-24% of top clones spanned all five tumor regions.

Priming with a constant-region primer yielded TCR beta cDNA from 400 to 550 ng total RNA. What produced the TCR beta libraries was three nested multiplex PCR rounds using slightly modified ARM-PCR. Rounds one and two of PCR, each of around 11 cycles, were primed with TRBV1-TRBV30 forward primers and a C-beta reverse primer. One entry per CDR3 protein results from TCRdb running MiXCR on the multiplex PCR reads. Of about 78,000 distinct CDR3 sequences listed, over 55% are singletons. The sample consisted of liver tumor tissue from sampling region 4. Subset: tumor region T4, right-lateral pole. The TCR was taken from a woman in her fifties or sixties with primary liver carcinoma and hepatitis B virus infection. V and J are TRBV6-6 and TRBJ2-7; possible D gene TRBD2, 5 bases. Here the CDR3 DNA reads TGTGCCAGCACTATGGGAGTATGGGAGCAGTACTTC. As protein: CASTMGVWEQYF.